Listed here are 9 T cell receptor beta chains from one sample, sequenced in a study of blood T cell repertoires in COVID-19. Produced via immunoSEQ multiplex PCR; TCRdb's table is partial and in-frame only. Of about 59,000 clones in the sample, about 87% were seen once. The specimen was peripheral blood. These receptors all come from a man in his sixties with active or convalescent COVID-19.

The rearrangement joins TRBV6-7 to TRBJ1-3; possibly TRBD1 for D (5 bases). TRBV6-7 qualifies as an ORF whose function is uncertain. V gave up 2 bases and J gave up 7 bases, with 15 bases separating them. There are 15 residues in the CDR3. CDR3 coding DNA: TGTGCCAGCAGTTACGATCCCAGGGTCGGGAACACCATATATTTT. Translating gives CASSYDPRVGNTIYF.

This chain connects TRBV6-5 to TRBJ1-6; D unclear. CDR1 MNHEY and CDR2 SVGAGI come from the germline V gene. There are 16 residues in the CDR3. Trimming took 4 bases from V and 4 from J, leaving 14 bases between them. For the CDR3, the DNA is TGTGCCAGCAGTTTCGGGAGAGCGCGATATAATTCACCCCTCCACTTT. It yields the protein CASSFGRARYNSPLHF.

V usage is TRBV4-3 and J usage is TRBJ1-3; tentative D call: TRBD1 (5 bases). The CDR3 length is 16 residues. Germline V gene lookup returns CDR1 LGHNA and CDR2 YSLEER. V was trimmed by 5 bases and J by 0 bases, leaving 14 bases between them. The CDR3 DNA is TGCGCCAGCAGCTTCCTCGGGGGAAGCTCTGGAAACACCATATATTTT. Translation gives CASSFLGGSSGNTIYF.

This clone was picked up one time. The V call is TRBV20-1, the J call TRBJ1-2, with a possible D match to TRBD1 (5 bases). The CDR3 extends over 13 amino acids. The germline V and J ends were trimmed by 3 bases and 7 bases, with 15 bases remaining between them. Germline assignment: CDR1 DFQATT and CDR2 SNEGSKA (reference sequence). CDR3 DNA: TGCAGTGCTAGTGAGGGCAGGGCGGCTGGCTACACCTTC. The encoded protein is CSASEGRAAGYTF.

The chain couples TRBV19 to TRBJ1-3, with a possible D match to TRBD1 (5 bases). Germline V gene data show CDR1 as LNHDA and CDR2 as SQIVND (reference sequence). V lost 5 bases to trimming and J lost 0 bases, with 8 bases between them. CDR3 length equals 14 residues. CDR3 bases: TGTGCCAGTAGTGACAGAGGCTCTGGAAACACCATATATTTT. The encoded protein is CASSDRGSGNTIYF. Variable domain in full (rest from reference TRBV19 and TRBJ1-3): DGGITQSPKYLFRKEGQNVTLSCEQNLNHDAMYWYRQDPGQGLRLIYYSQIVNDFQKGDIAEGYSVSREKKESFPLTVTSAQKNPTAFYLCASSDRGSGNTIYFGEGSWLTVV.

This sequence joins TRBV6-6 and TRBJ1-1; 8 nucleotides match TRBD1. With V trimmed by 2 bases and J by 6 bases, 2 bases remained unmatched. Looked up from germline, CDR1 is MNHNY and CDR2 is SVGAGI (reference sequence). The CDR3 totals 13 residues. The CDR3 sequence is CASSYQTGAEAFF. DNA for the CDR3: TGTGCCAGCAGTTACCAGACAGGGGCTGAAGCTTTCTTT.

V and J are TRBV11-2 and TRBJ2-1, with 8 bases fitting TRBD2. Germline CDR1 reads SGHAT; CDR2 reads FQNNGV. The CDR3 covers 19 residues. The V and J ends lost 3 bases and 6 bases, in that order; junction bases with no gene match: 19. CDR3 bases: TGTGCCAGCAGCTTCAACTCCCCTCTACGGGAGCGGGAGATCAATGAGCAGTTCTTC. Residues: CASSFNSPLREREINEQFF.

This rearrangement joins TRBV6-5 to TRBJ1-2; D ambiguous. The CDR3 has 14 residues. Looked up from germline, CDR1 is MNHEY and CDR2 is SVGAGI. Trimming removed 8 bases from V and 9 bases from J, with 22 bases in between. The CDR3 DNA reads as TGTGCCAGCGGTCAGGAGGCCCAAGTTATGAGCTACACCTTC. Protein product: CASGQEAQVMSYTF.

The V call is TRBV12-5, the J call TRBJ2-1; D remains unclear. V lost 1 base to trimming and J lost 0 bases, with 7 bases between them. CDR3 length equals 15 residues. Germline lookup yields CDR1 LGHNT and CDR2 FRNRAP. As DNA, the CDR3 is TGTGCTAGTGGTTTGGGGGCAGCCTCCTACAATGAGCAGTTCTTC. Protein: CASGLGAASYNEQFF.